These 28 T cell receptor beta chains came from one sample sequenced in a study of blood T cell repertoires in COVID-19. Sequencing was performed with immunoSEQ multiplex PCR; in TCRdb, only in-frame clones are kept and a portion is missing. The profile covers some 300,000 clones, with 90% appearing a single time and 4% to 5.5% taken by the ten largest. The sample comprised PBMCs or T cells enriched from blood (not recorded which). Receptors originate from a woman aged 18-29 years with acute COVID-19.

The V gene is TRBV7-3, the J gene TRBJ1-1, with TRBD1 identical over 7 bases. Germline V gene data show CDR1 as SGHTA and CDR2 as FQGTGA. The V segment lost 3 bases and the J segment 5 bases; nucleotides outside the gene matches: 9. This CDR3 has 15 amino acids. The CDR3 bases are TGTGCCAGCAGCTTGGATCGGACAGGTGGGACTGAAGCTTTCTTT. This gives the protein CASSLDRTGGTEAFF. Using reference TRBV7-3 and TRBJ1-1 for the parts outside the CDR3, the full variable domain is GAGVSQTPSNKVTEKGKYVELRCDPISGHTALYWYRQSLGQGPEFLIYFQGTGAADDSGLPNDRFFAVRPEGSVSTLKIQRTERGDSAVYLCASSLDRTGGTEAFFGQGTRLTVV.

The chain is built from TRBV28 and TRBJ2-1; 10 bases are shared with TRBD2. The CDR3 spans 17 residues. Germline V gives CDR1 MDHEN, CDR2 SYDVKM. V was clipped by 5 bases and J by 5 bases; unmatched bases: 12. This CDR3 reads CASSTPPGTSDNNEQFF. Here the CDR3 DNA reads TGTGCCAGCAGTACACCCCCCGGGACTAGCGACAACAATGAGCAGTTCTTC.

This clone appeared a few times. The gene calls are TRBV28 and TRBJ1-4; D not resolved. V dropped 9 bases and J dropped 0 bases, with 32 bases sitting between them. This CDR3 has 21 amino acids. Germline lookup yields CDR1 MDHEN and CDR2 SYDVKM. For the CDR3, the DNA is TGTGCCAGTAGGATAAGGCCCGAGGGAGTCTTTGGGGATTCAACTAATGAAAAACTGTTTTTT. This gives the protein CASRIRPEGVFGDSTNEKLFF.

CDR3 nucleotides: TGTGCCAGCAGCTTAGACGGTCCTAGCGTCTACGAGCAGTACTTC. Translation: CASSLDGPSVYEQYF. This chain connects TRBV7-2 to TRBJ2-7, with D possibly being TRBD2 (6 bases). V was clipped by 1 base and J by 3 bases, with 13 bases between them. CDR3 length equals 15 residues. Germline CDR1 and CDR2: SGHTA and FQGNSA.

This clone showed up just once. The V call is TRBV7-9, the J call TRBJ2-7; D uncertain. Deletions cut 0 bases from V and 4 bases from J, with 7 bases between. This CDR3 contains 13 residues. The germline V gene has CDR1 SEHNR and CDR2 FQNEAQ (reference sequence). The CDR3 nucleotides read TGTGCCAGCAGCTTAGCGGTCGGGTACGAGCAGTACTTC. Its protein product is CASSLAVGYEQYF.

This clone has just one count. The chain joins TRBV5-1 to TRBJ1-1; 9 nucleotides line up with TRBD1. The CDR3 runs to 14 residues. V shed 4 bases, J shed 5 bases, and the junction held 6 bases outside the gene matches. CDR1 SGHRS and CDR2 YFSETQ come from the germline V gene. The CDR3 nucleotides are TGCGCCAGCAGCACAGGACAGGGGAGGACTGAAGCTTTCTTT. Amino acids: CASSTGQGRTEAFF.

The CDR3 loop reads CAAKGQGGTDTQYF. The CDR3 DNA reads as TGTGCCGCGAAGGGACAGGGTGGGACAGATACGCAGTATTTT. The chain combines TRBV10-3 with TRBJ2-3; 9 bases agree with TRBD1. V shed 11 bases and J 3 bases; nucleotides not matched to a gene: 9. The CDR3 length is 14 residues. Germline V gene data show CDR1 as ENHRY and CDR2 as SYGVKD.

The V and J genes are TRBV28 and TRBJ1-1; D uncertain. The germline V gene encodes CDR1 MDHEN and CDR2 SYDVKM. CDR3 length: 14 residues. With 3 bases removed from V and 0 bases from J, the gap between germline ends came to 8 bases. The CDR3 coding sequence is TGTGCCAGCAGTTTTCACTTCATGAACACTGAAGCTTTCTTT. Encoded protein: CASSFHFMNTEAFF.

The rearrangement joins TRBV12-5 to TRBJ2-1; unclear D gene. CDR1 is LGHNT, CDR2 FRNRAP, per germline. V dropped 0 bases and J dropped 0 bases, with 9 bases sitting between them. The CDR3 spans 16 residues. The CDR3 loop reads CASGLVLAISYNEQFF. The CDR3 DNA follows: TGTGCTAGTGGTTTGGTTTTAGCAATCTCCTACAATGAGCAGTTCTTC. The entire variable domain, with the rest obtained from reference TRBV12-5 and TRBJ2-1, is as follows: DARVTQTPRHKVTEMGQEVTMRCQPILGHNTVFWYRQTMMQGLELLAYFRNRAPLDDSGMPKDRFSAEMPDATLATLKIQPSEPRDSAVYFCASGLVLAISYNEQFFGPGTRLTVL.

This chain uses TRBV5-1 with TRBJ2-7, with 9 bases that match TRBD2. CDR3 size: 15 residues. V lost 4 bases to trimming and J lost 7 bases; unmatched junction nucleotides: 12. Germline V CDR1 and CDR2: SGHRS, YFSETQ. The CDR3 sequence is CASSIGLARGLEQYF. The CDR3 nucleotides are TGCGCCAGCAGCATCGGACTAGCGAGAGGTTTGGAGCAGTACTTC.

The V call is TRBV28, the J call TRBJ1-5; the match to TRBD1 covers 9 bases. Germline V gene lookup returns CDR1 MDHEN and CDR2 SYDVKM. The CDR3 length is 15 residues. J lost 4 bases, V lost 7 bases, and 8 bases had no gene match. This CDR3 is CASTRDRAGNQPQHF. DNA of the CDR3: TGTGCCAGCACTCGGGACAGGGCTGGTAATCAGCCCCAGCATTTT. Using reference TRBV28 and TRBJ1-5 for the parts outside the CDR3, the full variable domain is DVKVTQSSRYLVKRTGEKVFLECVQDMDHENMFWYRQDPGLGLRLIYFSYDVKMKEKGDIPEGYSVSREKKERFSLILESASTNQTSMYLCASTRDRAGNQPQHFGDGTRLSIL.

The V and J genes are TRBV2 and TRBJ2-5, with 15 bases fitting TRBD2. Trimming at V came to 6 bases and at J to 4 bases, leaving 9 bases not matched to a gene. Germline V gene data show CDR1 as SNHLY and CDR2 as FYNNEI. The CDR3 has 17 residues. The CDR3 DNA reads TGTGCCAGCAGCCTGGGACTAGCGGGAGGTTTTGGAGAGACCCAGTACTTC. Translated, it gives CASSLGLAGGFGETQYF.

The V call is TRBV4-1, the J call TRBJ2-3; 9 nucleotides agree with TRBD2. The CDR3 totals 16 residues. V lost 0 bases to trimming and J lost 4 bases; unmatched junction nucleotides: 5. Germline CDR1 reads MGHRA; CDR2 reads YSYEKL. The CDR3 DNA reads as TGCGCCAGCAGCCAAGATGTACGCGGGAGGGCAGATACGCAGTATTTT. As protein: CASSQDVRGRADTQYF.

This rearrangement joins TRBV28 to TRBJ1-2; no clear D. Germline V gene lookup returns CDR1 MDHEN and CDR2 SYDVKM. V lost 6 bases and J 8 bases, leaving 13 bases between the germline ends. The CDR3 is 12 residues long. CDR3 nucleotides: TGTGCCAGCAGGAACCTTGGAGGGGGCTACACCTTC. Translating gives CASRNLGGGYTF.

This clone showed up just a few times. The chain has TRBV5-1 and TRBJ2-2; 8 bases line up with TRBD1. The germline V gene encodes CDR1 SGHRS and CDR2 YFSETQ. V trimming: 4 bases; J trimming: 4 bases; junction bases outside the gene matches: 9. The CDR3 extends over 16 amino acids. This CDR3 is CASSPPRTGSTGELFF. The DNA of the CDR3 is TGCGCCAGCAGCCCCCCCCGGACAGGGTCCACCGGGGAGCTGTTTTTT.

The J gene is TRBJ1-2, the V gene TRBV29-1; perhaps TRBD1 as D (6 bases). Germline CDR1 SQVTM, CDR2 ANQGSEA. This CDR3 contains 14 residues. The ends were cut back, 4 bases at V and 5 bases at J, with 17 bases in the middle. CDR3 loop: CSVVQGQIGYGYTF. Here the CDR3 DNA reads TGCAGCGTTGTTCAGGGGCAAATTGGGTATGGCTACACCTTC.

The V and J genes are TRBV29-1 and TRBJ2-2; D gene unclear. Trimming removed 0 bases from V and 3 bases from J, with 11 bases in between. CDR3 length: 15 amino acids. The V gene's germline CDR1 is SQVTM and CDR2 ANQGSEA. The CDR3 DNA sequence: TGCAGCGTTGAAGACAGGAATTCTTACACCGGGGAGCTGTTTTTT. Translated: CSVEDRNSYTGELFF.

The chain has TRBV6-2 or TRBV6-3 and TRBJ1-4; the D gene is possibly TRBD1 (5 bases). Germline V lookup: CDR1 MNHEY, CDR2 SVGEGT. The V end was cut by 4 bases, the J end by 0 bases, with 9 bases between. This CDR3 spans 15 amino acids. The CDR3: CASSWGGATNEKLFF. DNA for the CDR3: TGTGCCAGCAGTTGGGGAGGGGCAACTAATGAAAAACTGTTTTTT.

This clone was counted between two and nine times. The chain recombines TRBV18 with TRBJ1-5, with D hard to call. Germline CDR1 and CDR2: KGHSH and LQKENI. The CDR3 loop spans 15 amino acids. V was shortened by 6 bases and J by 0 bases, with 12 bases between the two germline ends. In DNA form, the CDR3 reads TGTGCCAGCTCGCCGACTGCGGATAGCAATCAGCCCCAGCATTTT. Residues: CASSPTADSNQPQHF. The full variable domain, its missing parts supplied by reference TRBV18 and TRBJ1-5, is NAGVMQNPRHLVRRRGQEARLRCSPMKGHSHVYWYRQLPEEGLKFMVYLQKENIIDESGMPKERFSAEFPKEGPSILRIQQVVRGDSAAYFCASSPTADSNQPQHFGDGTRLSIL.

The chain joins TRBV4-1 to TRBJ2-3; 10 bases are a match to TRBD2. J lost 4 bases, V lost 0 bases, and 16 bases had no gene match. The CDR3 spans 20 residues. The V gene's germline CDR1 is MGHRA and CDR2 YSYEKL. The CDR3 spells CASSQDKRLAGASGADTQYF. The CDR3 DNA reads as TGCGCCAGCAGCCAAGATAAGCGTCTAGCGGGAGCCTCTGGGGCAGATACGCAGTATTTT.

The genes are TRBV27 and TRBJ1-1, with 8 bases lining up with TRBD1. The CDR3 covers 14 residues. Germline-derived CDR1 and CDR2 are MNHEY and SMNVEV (reference sequence). J gave up 5 bases and V 8 bases, and 10 bases lay outside the gene matches. DNA of the CDR3: TGTGCCAGCCAACGGGGACAGGTCGGGACTGAAGCTTTCTTT. It translates to CASQRGQVGTEAFF.

V and J are TRBV28 and TRBJ1-5, with a possible D match to TRBD1 (6 bases). Germline V CDR1 and CDR2: MDHEN, SYDVKM. CDR3 length equals 15 residues. V lost 4 bases and J 0 bases, leaving 10 bases between the germline ends. CDR3 region: CASSYGQISNQPQHF. CDR3 bases: TGTGCCAGCAGTTATGGACAGATTAGCAATCAGCCCCAGCATTTT.

The V and J genes are TRBV5-5 and TRBJ2-1; TRBD2 agrees at 16 bases. Germline V CDR1 and CDR2: SGHKS, YYEKEE (reference sequence). The J segment lost 2 bases and the V segment lost 4 bases, leaving 12 bases of the junction unmatched. The CDR3 totals 20 residues. CDR3 sequence (DNA): TGTGCCAGCAGCCTAACCGGGACTAGCGGGAGGGCGCGTCCCTACAATGAGCAGTTCTTC. Translated, it gives CASSLTGTSGRARPYNEQFF.

The chain is built from TRBV19 and TRBJ1-1; perhaps TRBD1 as D (5 bases). The ends were cut back, 3 bases at V and 0 bases at J, with 20 bases in the middle. This CDR3 comprises 18 residues. Per the germline V gene, CDR1 is LNHDA and CDR2 is SQIVND (reference sequence). CDR3 sequence: CASSILGRGGILNTEAFF. CDR3 nucleotides: TGTGCCAGTAGTATTTTGGGTAGGGGAGGAATATTGAACACTGAAGCTTTCTTT.

V is TRBV4-1 and J is TRBJ2-7, with D unclear. CDR3 length: 15 amino acids. Germline values: CDR1 MGHRA, CDR2 YSYEKL. Trimming left V 0 bases short and J 5 bases short, with 14 bases between. Written as DNA, the CDR3 is TGCGCCAGCAGCCAAGATTCCCGCCAGATGGACGAGCAGTACTTC. Its translation: CASSQDSRQMDEQYF.

The rearrangement uses TRBV5-1 and TRBJ1-6; D gene unclear. V lost 4 bases and J lost 3, with 14 bases in between. This CDR3 contains 16 residues. Looked up from germline, CDR1 is SGHRS and CDR2 is YFSETQ. Written as DNA, the CDR3 is TGCGCCAGCAGCCCTAATGGCCTAGACTATAATTCACCCCTCCACTTT. It codes for CASSPNGLDYNSPLHF.

This clone was recorded only once. V is TRBV12-3 or TRBV12-4 and J is TRBJ1-2, with D perhaps TRBD1 (6 bases). This CDR3 is built from 12 residues. V was trimmed by 5 bases and J by 3 bases, leaving 7 bases between them. This CDR3 reads CASSRQDYGYTF. CDR3 sequence (DNA): TGTGCCAGCAGTCGACAGGACTATGGCTACACCTTC.

This chain links TRBV28 with TRBJ1-1; the D is unclear. The CDR3 totals 13 residues. The germline V and J ends were trimmed by 5 bases and 0 bases, with 7 bases remaining between them. Germline V CDR1 and CDR2: MDHEN, SYDVKM. CDR3 region: CASSGVLNTEAFF. The CDR3, as DNA: TGTGCCAGCAGTGGAGTTCTGAACACTGAAGCTTTCTTT.